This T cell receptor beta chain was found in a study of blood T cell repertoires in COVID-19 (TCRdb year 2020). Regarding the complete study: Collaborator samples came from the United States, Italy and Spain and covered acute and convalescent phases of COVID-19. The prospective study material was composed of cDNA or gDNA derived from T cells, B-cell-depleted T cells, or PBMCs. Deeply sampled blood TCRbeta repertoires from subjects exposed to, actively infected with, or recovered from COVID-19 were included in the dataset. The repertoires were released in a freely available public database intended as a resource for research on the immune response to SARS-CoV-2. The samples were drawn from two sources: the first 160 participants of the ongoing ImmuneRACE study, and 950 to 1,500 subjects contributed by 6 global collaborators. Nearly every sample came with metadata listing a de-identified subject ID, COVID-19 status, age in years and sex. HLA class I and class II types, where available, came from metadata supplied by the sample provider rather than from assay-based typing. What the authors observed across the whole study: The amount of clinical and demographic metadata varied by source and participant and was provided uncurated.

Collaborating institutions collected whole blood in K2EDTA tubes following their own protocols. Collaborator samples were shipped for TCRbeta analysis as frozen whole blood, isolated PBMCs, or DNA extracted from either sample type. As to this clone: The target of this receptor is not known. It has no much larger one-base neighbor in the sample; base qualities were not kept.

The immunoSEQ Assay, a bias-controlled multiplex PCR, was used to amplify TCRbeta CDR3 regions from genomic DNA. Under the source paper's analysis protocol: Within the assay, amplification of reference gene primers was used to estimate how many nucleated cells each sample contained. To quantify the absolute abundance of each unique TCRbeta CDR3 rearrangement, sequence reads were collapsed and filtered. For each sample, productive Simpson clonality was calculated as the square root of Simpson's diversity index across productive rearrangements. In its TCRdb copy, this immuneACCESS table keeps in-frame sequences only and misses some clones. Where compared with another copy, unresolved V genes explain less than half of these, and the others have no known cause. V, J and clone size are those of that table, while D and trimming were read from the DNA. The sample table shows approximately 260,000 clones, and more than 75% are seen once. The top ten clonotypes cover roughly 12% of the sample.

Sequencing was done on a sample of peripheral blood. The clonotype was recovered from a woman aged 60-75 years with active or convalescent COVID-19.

The nucleotide sequence reads as follows: TGTGCCAGCGGGTTAGGACAGGGAGACGAGCAGTACTTC. Translated, this gives CASGLGQGDEQYF. Rearrangement joined TRBV6-5 to TRBJ2-7, and 8 junction bases match TRBD1. Taken from the germline V gene, the CDR1 and CDR2 loops are MNHEY and SVGAGI. V is pruned by 8 bases and J by 5 bases, leaving 8 bases of the junction without a gene match. Including cysteine and phenylalanine, the CDR3 has 13 amino acids. Only the CDR3 part of the read is kept: 39 bases, read in frame from the first base.